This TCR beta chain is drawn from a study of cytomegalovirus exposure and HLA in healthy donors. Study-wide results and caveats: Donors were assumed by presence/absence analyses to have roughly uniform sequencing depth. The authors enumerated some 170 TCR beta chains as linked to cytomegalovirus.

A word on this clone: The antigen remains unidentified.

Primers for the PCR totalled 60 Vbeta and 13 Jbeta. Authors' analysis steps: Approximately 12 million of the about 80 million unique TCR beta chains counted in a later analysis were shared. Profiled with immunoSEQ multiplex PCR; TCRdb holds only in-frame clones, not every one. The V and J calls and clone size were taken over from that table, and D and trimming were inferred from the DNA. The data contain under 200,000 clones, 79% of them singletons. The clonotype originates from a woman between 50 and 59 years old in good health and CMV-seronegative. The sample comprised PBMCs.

This CDR3 is CASGLGQIGTSGRTTDTQYF. The CDR3 DNA reads as TGTGCTAGTGGTTTGGGTCAGATAGGGACTAGCGGGAGAACCACAGATACGCAGTATTTT. The chain carries TRBV12-5 and TRBJ2-3; 14 bases fit TRBD2. In germline, CDR1 is LGHNT, CDR2 FRNRAP. The CDR3 covers 20 residues. The V and J ends lost 1 base and 2 bases, in that order; junction bases with no gene match: 11.